Presented here are 14 T cell receptor beta chains from one specimen sequenced in a study of healthy donors' naive CD4 and CD8 T cells. TCR libraries were built from roughly 0.5 ug of total RNA by linear amplification. TCRdb re-called the reads with MiXCR, one entry per CDR3 protein. The sample has about 200,000 distinct CDR3 sequences, about 74% seen once. Sequenced sample: naive CD4+ and CD8+ T cells sorted from blood, pooled from several donors. All receptors come from a pool of human donors in good health; the sample pools cells from several healthy donors.

The chain carries TRBV19 and TRBJ2-7; D not resolved. The length of the CDR3 is 14 residues. Germline V gene sequence: CDR1 LNHDA, CDR2 SQIVND (reference sequence). Trimming cost V 5 bases and J 0 bases, with 11 bases left between them. The CDR3 nucleotides are TGTGCCAGTAGTGAATGGCAGAGCTCCTACGAGCAGTACTTC. This translates into CASSEWQSSYEQYF.

The rearrangement joins TRBV29-1 to TRBJ1-1; D is unclear. Trimming removed 2 bases from V and 8 bases from J, with 6 bases in between. The CDR3 spans 10 residues. Germline-derived CDR1 and CDR2 are SQVTM and ANQGSEA. The CDR3 is CSVEYGEAFF. The CDR3 DNA is TGCAGCGTTGAATATGGAGAAGCTTTCTTT.

V gene TRBV12-3 or TRBV12-4 combines with J gene TRBJ2-7; 8 positions agree with TRBD1. Trimming took 5 bases from V and 1 from J; bases not matched to a gene: 7. This CDR3 has 15 residues. The CDR3 DNA sequence: TGTGCCAGCAGTACCTCCGGGACAGGTTCCTACGAGCAGTACTTC. Its protein is CASSTSGTGSYEQYF.

V is TRBV5-5 and J is TRBJ2-1; TRBD1 matches 7 bases. CDR3 length: 17 residues. Germline V CDR1 and CDR2: SGHKS, YYEKEE (reference sequence). Trimming took 3 bases from V and 2 from J; bases not matched to a gene: 11. CDR3 nucleotides: TGTGCCAGCAGCTGGGGATCCAGGACAGGACCCTACAATGAGCAGTTCTTC. Amino acid sequence: CASSWGSRTGPYNEQFF.

The table lists this clonotype with a count of one. The V call is TRBV29-1, the J call TRBJ2-7; the match to TRBD2 covers 10 bases. V was pared by 3 bases and J by 2 bases, with 4 bases of the junction left unmatched. This CDR3 is 14 amino acids long. Looked up from germline, CDR1 is SQVTM and CDR2 is ANQGSEA. This CDR3 is CSVDSSGSTYEQYF. The CDR3 DNA is TGCAGCGTTGATTCTAGCGGGAGTACCTACGAGCAGTACTTC.

The rearrangement links TRBV29-1 to TRBJ2-7; TRBD1 might be the D (6 bases). Per germline, CDR1 SQVTM and CDR2 ANQGSEA. The CDR3 consists of 13 residues. V was clipped by 6 bases and J by 1 base, with 13 bases between them. The CDR3 is CSVRRQASYEQYF. In DNA, the CDR3 is TGCAGCGTCCGTAGACAGGCATCCTACGAGCAGTACTTC.

This chain links TRBV29-1 with TRBJ2-1, with D unresolved. CDR3 length: 12 amino acids. Germline CDR1 SQVTM, CDR2 ANQGSEA. V was shortened by 4 bases and J by 0 bases, with 4 bases between the two germline ends. This CDR3 reads CSVVASYNEQFF. The CDR3 DNA reads TGCAGCGTTGTGGCCTCCTACAATGAGCAGTTCTTC.

The genes are TRBV29-1 and TRBJ2-5; TRBD2 matches at 7 bases. This CDR3 has 14 residues. V was clipped by 6 bases and J by 4 bases; unmatched bases: 11. Germline V gene data show CDR1 as SQVTM and CDR2 as ANQGSEA. As DNA, the CDR3 is TGCAGCGTGGGAGAGGAGCGGGGAGTAGAGACCCAGTACTTC. It specifies CSVGEERGVETQYF.

V and J are TRBV29-1 and TRBJ2-1; the D gene is possibly TRBD2 (6 bases). The CDR3 runs to 13 residues. Trimming took 4 bases from V and 4 from J, leaving 11 bases between them. Germline loops: CDR1 SQVTM, CDR2 ANQGSEA. CDR3 DNA: TGCAGCGTTGGGACTACCCAATACAATGAGCAGTTCTTC. Translating it yields CSVGTTQYNEQFF.

The chain combines TRBV2 with TRBJ1-2; TRBD1 aligns across 9 bases. Germline V gene lookup returns CDR1 SNHLY and CDR2 FYNNEI. Trimming cost V 5 bases and J 8 bases; bases outside gene matches: 3. The CDR3 is made up of 12 amino acids. The CDR3 bases are TGTGCCAGCAGTAGACAGGGGGAAGGCTACACCTTC. This codes for CASSRQGEGYTF.

The genes are TRBV19 and TRBJ1-1; tentative D call: TRBD1 (5 bases). The CDR3 length is 12 residues. Trimming stripped 10 bases from V and 1 base from J, with 10 bases between. Germline V gene sequence: CDR1 LNHDA, CDR2 SQIVND (reference sequence). CDR3 nucleotide sequence: TGTGCCACCGTCACAGGGAACACTGAAGCTTTCTTT. Its translation is CATVTGNTEAFF.

CDR3 coding DNA: TGTGCCAGCAGTCTTGCGGGACTAAGGGAGACCCAGTACTTC. It translates to CASSLAGLRETQYF. The chain carries TRBV6-5 and TRBJ2-5; TRBD2 agrees at 7 bases. Per the germline V gene, CDR1 is MNHEY and CDR2 is SVGAGI. CDR3 length: 14 amino acids. V lost 5 bases and J lost 5; bases outside the gene matches: 8.

The CDR3 nucleotides are TGCAGCGTGGGGAGGGGGCTGAACACCGGGGAGCTGTTTTTT. As protein: CSVGRGLNTGELFF. The chain uses TRBV29-1 and TRBJ2-2, with D perhaps TRBD1 or TRBD2 (7 bases each). The CDR3 sequence is 14 residues long. Trimming removed 6 bases from V and 1 base from J, with 12 bases in between. The germline CDR1 and CDR2 sequences are SQVTM and ANQGSEA.

The chain combines TRBV27 with TRBJ1-1, with D perhaps matching TRBD1 (5 bases). The CDR3 has 14 residues. From germline, CDR1 is MNHEY and CDR2 SMNVEV (reference sequence). V lost 2 bases and J lost 1, with 8 bases in between. CDR3 nucleotides: TGTGCCAGCAGTTTAAACGGGGGGAACACTGAAGCTTTCTTT. Translation: CASSLNGGNTEAFF.